This entry describes one T cell receptor beta chain. This CDR3 is built from 15 residues. Germline CDR1 reads MNHEY; CDR2 reads SVGEGT. Germline trimming cut 3 bases from V and 4 bases from J; bases unmatched to any gene: 1. This record comes from a study of blood T cell repertoires in COVID-19. TCRdb keeps only in-frame clones here, not all; method: immunoSEQ multiplex PCR. Here the sample spans tens of thousands of clones, about 80% being singletons. The sequence was collected from a human donor in a cohort sampled during active COVID-19. The specimen sequenced was peripheral blood. The rearrangement uses TRBV6-2 or TRBV6-3 and TRBJ2-2; 11 nucleotides align to TRBD2. CDR3 bases: TGTGCCAGCAGTTATAGCGGGGGGGCCACCGGGGAGCTGTTTTTT. Amino acids: CASSYSGGATGELFF.